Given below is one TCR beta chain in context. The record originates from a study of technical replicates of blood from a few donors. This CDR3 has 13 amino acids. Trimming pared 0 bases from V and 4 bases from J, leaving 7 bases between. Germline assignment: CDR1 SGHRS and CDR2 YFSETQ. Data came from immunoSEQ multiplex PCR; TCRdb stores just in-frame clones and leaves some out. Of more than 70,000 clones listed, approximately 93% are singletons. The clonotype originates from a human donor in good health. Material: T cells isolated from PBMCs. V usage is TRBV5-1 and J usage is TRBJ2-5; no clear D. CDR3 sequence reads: CASSLADLETQYF. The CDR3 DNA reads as TGCGCCAGCAGCTTGGCCGACTTAGAGACCCAGTACTTC.